These 21 T cell receptor beta chains came from one sample sequenced in a study of T cell responses to AZD1222 COVID-19 vaccine. Repertoires were generated with immunoSEQ multiplex PCR, while TCRdb's copy carries only in-frame clones and drops some. The sample contains roughly 99,000 clones, around 92% of which appear only once. Sequencing used peripheral blood, obtained on day 0 of AZD1222 vaccination. These receptors were collected from an adult in good health.

The rearrangement links TRBV7-2 to TRBJ1-1; D unresolved. Deletions cut 0 bases from V and 4 bases from J, with 6 bases between. CDR3 length equals 13 residues. The germline CDR1 and CDR2 sequences are SGHTA and FQGNSA. The CDR3: CASSLAISTEAFF. CDR3 nucleotides: TGTGCCAGCAGCTTAGCAATTTCCACTGAAGCTTTCTTT.

The CDR3 is CASSSPPGVEQFF. The CDR3 DNA reads as TGTGCCAGCAGCTCACCTCCGGGGGTTGAGCAGTTCTTC. The chain is built from TRBV9 and TRBJ2-1; D may be TRBD2 (6 bases). Trimming pared 4 bases from V and 9 bases from J, leaving 14 bases between. This CDR3 is built from 13 residues. Germline lookup yields CDR1 SGDLS and CDR2 YYNGEE.

Here the CDR3 DNA reads TGTGCCAGCAGCCCCGGGGAGGTCACTGAAGCTTTCTTT. Translating it yields CASSPGEVTEAFF. J is TRBJ1-1 and V is TRBV11-3; D unclear. Germline V gene sequence: CDR1 SGHNT, CDR2 YENEEA. The CDR3 consists of 13 residues. Between the trimmed V and J ends, which lost 5 bases and 4 bases, there was a span of 11 bases.

This clone was picked up a small number of times. The V gene is TRBV6-2 or TRBV6-3, the J gene TRBJ2-7; unclear D gene. Germline-derived CDR1 and CDR2 are MNHEY and SVGEGT. Trimming cost V 6 bases and J 6 bases, with 12 bases left between them. The CDR3 is 12 amino acids. The CDR3 loop is CASSPSALEQYF. In DNA form, the CDR3 reads TGTGCCAGCAGCCCCTCGGCTCTCGAGCAGTACTTC.

V gene TRBV2 combines with J gene TRBJ2-5; D possibly corresponds to TRBD2 (6 bases). The CDR3 is 12 residues long. Trimming pared 4 bases from V and 5 bases from J, leaving 8 bases between. Germline V gene data show CDR1 as SNHLY and CDR2 as FYNNEI. CDR3 sequence: CASSASVETQYF. DNA for the CDR3: TGTGCCAGCAGTGCTAGCGTGGAGACCCAGTACTTC.

The chain combines TRBV7-2 with TRBJ2-3; perhaps TRBD2 as D (5 bases). This CDR3 has 14 residues. Between the trimmed V and J ends, which lost 2 bases and 1 base, there was a span of 7 bases. Germline loops: CDR1 SGHTA, CDR2 FQGNSA. In DNA, the CDR3 is TGTGCCAGCAGCTTATCAGCGGGCACAGATACGCAGTATTTT. Translation: CASSLSAGTDTQYF.

V gene TRBV14 combines with J gene TRBJ2-5; the D is unclear. Germline values: CDR1 SGHDN, CDR2 FVKESK. With 1 base removed from V and 4 bases from J, the gap between germline ends came to 7 bases. This CDR3 is built from 13 residues. The CDR3 sequence: CASSQGVGETQYF. The CDR3 bases are TGTGCCAGCAGCCAAGGCGTCGGAGAGACCCAGTACTTC.

The chain employs TRBV7-2 and TRBJ2-7; possibly TRBD1 or TRBD2 for D (5 bases each). Trimming removed 4 bases from V and 2 bases from J, with 15 bases in between. CDR1 and CDR2 from the germline V gene are SGHTA and FQGNSA. The CDR3 consists of 15 residues. The CDR3 region is CASSSSGTDPYEQYF. Written as DNA, the CDR3 is TGTGCCAGCAGCTCCTCCGGGACGGACCCCTACGAGCAGTACTTC. The variable domain in full, with the rest retrieved from reference TRBV7-2 and TRBJ2-7, is GAGVSQSPSNKVTEKGKDVELRCDPISGHTALYWYRQSLGQGLEFLIYFQGNSAPDKSGLPSDRFSAERTGGSVSTLTIQRTQQEDSAVYLCASSSSGTDPYEQYFGPGTRLTVT.

The V call is TRBV19, the J call TRBJ1-3; D call uncertain. Per germline, CDR1 LNHDA and CDR2 SQIVND (reference sequence). The CDR3 is made up of 14 amino acids. Trimming took off 3 bases at V and 0 bases at J, with 6 bases between the two ends. CDR3 bases: TGTGCCAGTAGTATTGTAGGCTCTGGAAACACCATATATTTT. It encodes CASSIVGSGNTIYF.

V and J are TRBV2 and TRBJ1-1; 9 bases are a match to TRBD1. Unmatched junction bases numbered 4, after V lost 6 bases and J lost 5 bases. The CDR3 extends over 13 amino acids. Germline-derived CDR1 and CDR2 are SNHLY and FYNNEI. CDR3 loop: CASRDRGSTEAFF. CDR3 in DNA: TGTGCCAGCAGGGACAGGGGTTCGACTGAAGCTTTCTTT. The full variable domain, with the rest looked up from reference TRBV2 and TRBJ1-1, is EPEVTQTPSHQVTQMGQEVILRCVPISNHLYFYWYRQILGQKVEFLVSFYNNEISEKSEIFDDQFSVERPDGSNFTLKIRSTKLEDSAMYFCASRDRGSTEAFFGQGTRLTVV.

The rearrangement links TRBV6-5 to TRBJ2-7; TRBD2 agrees at 7 bases. V shed 8 bases, J shed 13 bases, and the junction held 14 bases outside the gene matches. Germline CDR1 reads MNHEY; CDR2 reads SVGAGI. There are 12 residues in the CDR3. The CDR3 region is CASFGGSGRIYF. The CDR3 bases are TGTGCCAGCTTCGGGGGGTCCGGACGGATCTACTTC.

The rearrangement uses TRBV3-1 (or the pseudogene TRBV3-2) and TRBJ1-3; D uncertain. The CDR3 extends over 14 amino acids. Germline V gene data show CDR1 as LGHDT and CDR2 as YNNKEL (reference sequence). Trimming removed 4 bases from V and 1 base from J, with 8 bases in between. CDR3 nucleotides: TGTGCCAGCAGCCCGATGGAATCTGGAAACACCATATATTTT. This translates into CASSPMESGNTIYF.

The chain combines TRBV24-1 with TRBJ2-5; D is ambiguous. The germline V and J ends were trimmed by 5 bases and 2 bases, with 8 bases remaining between them. This CDR3 comprises 13 residues. Germline values: CDR1 KGHDR, CDR2 SFDVKD. CDR3 DNA: TGTGCCACCAGTGGCAGTATTCAAGAGACCCAGTACTTC. Its translation is CATSGSIQETQYF.

V is TRBV6-5 and J is TRBJ1-5; D is undetermined. Per germline, CDR1 MNHEY and CDR2 SVGAGI. The CDR3 length is 13 residues. Trimming took off 7 bases at V and 4 bases at J, with 11 bases between the two ends. CDR3 residues: CASILDGNQPQHF. In DNA, the CDR3 is TGTGCCAGCATTCTCGACGGGAATCAGCCCCAGCATTTT.

This chain connects TRBV3-1 (or the pseudogene TRBV3-2) to TRBJ1-2; perhaps TRBD1 as D (5 bases). V shed 4 bases and J shed 1 base, with 16 bases lying between them. This CDR3 is 16 amino acids long. In germline, CDR1 is LGHDT, CDR2 YNNKEL (reference sequence). The chain's CDR3 is CASSRPGGVDNYGYTF. CDR3 DNA sequence: TGTGCCAGCAGCCGCCCCGGGGGGGTTGATAACTATGGCTACACCTTC.

The chain has TRBV5-1 and TRBJ2-3, with 9 bases that match TRBD1. CDR1 and CDR2 from the germline V gene are SGHRS and YFSETQ. This CDR3 contains 15 residues. Unmatched junction bases numbered 7, after V lost 2 bases and J lost 6 bases. The CDR3 reads CASSLGQGYGDTQYF. Here the CDR3 DNA reads TGCGCCAGCAGCTTAGGACAGGGGTATGGTGATACGCAGTATTTT.

The V call is TRBV28, the J call TRBJ2-1; a weak D match, TRBD2 (8 bases). CDR3 size: 16 residues. Germline V lookup: CDR1 MDHEN, CDR2 SYDVKM. The V gene lost 6 bases and the J gene lost 4 bases, with 19 bases spanning the gap. The DNA for the CDR3 is TGTGCCAGCAGCCCAGGGGGTAGCGGGATTTACAATGAGCAGTTCTTC. This sequence encodes CASSPGGSGIYNEQFF.

The genes are TRBV12-3 or TRBV12-4 and TRBJ2-6; D unresolved. The V gene lost 9 bases and the J gene lost 4 bases, with 7 bases spanning the gap. This CDR3 region has 12 residues. CDR3 coding DNA: TGTGCCAGTTTCGGGGGGGCCAACGTCCTGACTTTC. Translating gives CASFGGANVLTF.

V gene TRBV28 combines with J gene TRBJ1-2; TRBD1 agrees at 9 bases. The CDR3 consists of 16 residues. CDR1 is MDHEN, CDR2 SYDVKM, per germline. Trimming took 2 bases from V and 4 from J; bases not matched to a gene: 8. DNA for the CDR3: TGTGCCAGCAGTTTAGCAGGGGGACAGGGCCCCTATGGCTACACCTTC. Its protein product is CASSLAGGQGPYGYTF.

In this sample, this clone turned up a few times. The chain joins TRBV5-6 to TRBJ2-1; tentatively, D is TRBD1 (6 bases). The V and J ends lost 0 bases and 9 bases respectively, with 19 bases between them. Germline CDR1 SGHDT, CDR2 YYEEEE. CDR3 length equals 16 residues. The CDR3 coding sequence is TGTGCCAGCAGCTTGGTCGGCAGGGGAAGTGTCAGTGAGCAGTTCTTC. Its translation: CASSLVGRGSVSEQFF. Based on the CDR3 plus reference TRBV5-6 and TRBJ2-1, the full variable domain is DAGVTQSPTHLIKTRGQQVTLRCSPKSGHDTVSWYQQALGQGPQFIFQYYEEEERQRGNFPDRFSGHQFPNYSSELNVNALLLGDSALYLCASSLVGRGSVSEQFFGPGTRLTVL.

This rearrangement joins TRBV3-1 (or the pseudogene TRBV3-2) to TRBJ2-3; unclear D gene. Trimming left V 3 bases short and J 2 bases short, with 0 bases between. Germline V CDR1 and CDR2: LGHDT, YNNKEL (reference sequence). This CDR3 contains 11 residues. The CDR3 sequence is CASSHTDTQYF. CDR3 DNA: TGTGCCAGCAGCCACACAGATACGCAGTATTTT.